This T cell receptor beta chain came from a study of T cell responses to AZD1222 COVID-19 vaccine. Study in general: Analyses pooled second doses at about 4 or about 12 weeks.

In regard to this clone: Its antigen is not identified.

Some clones are missing from TCRdb's copy, which holds only in-frame ones; the method was immunoSEQ multiplex PCR. The table has some 190,000 clones, around 87% seen once; the top ten hold about 6.9%. Germline V gene sequence: CDR1 SNHLY, CDR2 FYNNEI. The V gene lost 3 bases and the J gene lost 7 bases, with 9 bases spanning the gap. The CDR3 contains 12 residues. Findings of the study overall: The donor cohort was predominantly white British with a female majority, and clonal diversity may have been underestimated. Targets within unmutated variant regions were reportedly found for nearly half of spike-specific TCRs. Across the whole spike, CD4 TCRs peaked at regions 160-218 and 743-854.

Sequenced here: peripheral blood, sampled on day 0 of AZD1222 vaccination. V is TRBV2 and J is TRBJ1-2; D is unclear. This clonotype originated in an adult in good health. DNA for the CDR3: TGTGCCAGCAGTGATATTAGCACTGGCTACACCTTC. Amino acid sequence: CASSDISTGYTF.